Presented here are 11 T cell receptor beta chains from one specimen sequenced in a study of cytomegalovirus exposure and HLA in healthy donors. The PCR ran on 60 Vbeta and 13 Jbeta primers. Assay: immunoSEQ multiplex PCR; the TCRdb copy retains only in-frame clones and omits some. The profile shows over 130,000 clones, about 84% of them singletons. Specimen: PBMCs. Receptors were obtained from a woman between 35 and 50 years old in good health and CMV-seropositive.

The chain combines TRBV6-1 with TRBJ1-5; D unresolved. Trimming pared 6 bases from V and 3 bases from J, leaving 15 bases between. Germline CDR1 is MNHNS and CDR2 is SASEGT. The CDR3 length is 15 residues. Here the CDR3 DNA reads TGTGCCAGCAGCGGATCGACAATGTTCAATCAGCCCCAGCATTTT. Its translation: CASSGSTMFNQPQHF.

A few counts support this clone. The chain recombines TRBV2 with TRBJ1-1; possibly TRBD1 for D (6 bases). Per the germline V gene, CDR1 is SNHLY and CDR2 is FYNNEI. V was cut by 8 bases and J by 0 bases, with 19 bases left in between. This CDR3 region has 16 residues. The CDR3 spells CASQRGRRGVNTEAFF. In nucleotides, the CDR3 is TGTGCCAGCCAAAGGGGGAGGCGGGGGGTGAACACTGAAGCTTTCTTT.

The V call is TRBV7-3, the J call TRBJ2-1; 13 bases are shared with TRBD2. V shed 2 bases and J 9 bases; nucleotides not matched to a gene: 4. The CDR3 loop spans 15 amino acids. CDR1 SGHTA and CDR2 FQGTGA come from the germline V gene. The CDR3 is CASSLELAGGAEQFF. CDR3 coding DNA: TGTGCCAGCAGCTTAGAACTAGCGGGAGGGGCTGAGCAGTTCTTC.

The chain's CDR3 is CASSYSGTGGYSPLHF. The CDR3 DNA reads as TGTGCCAGCAGTTACTCGGGGACAGGGGGCTATTCACCCCTCCACTTT. This chain links TRBV6-5 with TRBJ1-6; 12 bases align to TRBD1. The CDR3 runs to 16 residues. From germline, CDR1 is MNHEY and CDR2 SVGAGI. The J segment lost 8 bases and the V segment lost 0 bases, leaving 2 bases of the junction unmatched.

The chain combines TRBV15 with TRBJ2-3; 10 nucleotides align to TRBD2. V lost 3 bases to trimming and J lost 4 bases; unmatched junction nucleotides: 4. The CDR3 sequence is 15 residues long. Germline V gene lookup returns CDR1 LNHNV and CDR2 YYDKDF (reference sequence). The CDR3 region has the DNA TGTGCCACCAGCAGCCTAGCGGGAGCGGCAGATACGCAGTATTTT. This sequence encodes CATSSLAGAADTQYF.

This sequence joins TRBV28 and TRBJ1-1, with D tentatively TRBD1 (5 bases). The V gene's germline CDR1 is MDHEN and CDR2 SYDVKM. V was shortened by 5 bases and J by 0 bases, with 16 bases between the two germline ends. The CDR3 sequence is 16 residues long. This CDR3 reads CASSPETRALNTEAFF. CDR3 bases: TGTGCCAGCAGTCCGGAAACCAGGGCATTGAACACTGAAGCTTTCTTT. Together with reference TRBV28 and TRBJ1-1, the CDR3 gives the full variable domain: DVKVTQSSRYLVKRTGEKVFLECVQDMDHENMFWYRQDPGLGLRLIYFSYDVKMKEKGDIPEGYSVSREKKERFSLILESASTNQTSMYLCASSPETRALNTEAFFGQGTRLTVV.

This clone was seen a single time. The chain couples TRBV2 to TRBJ1-3, with 8 bases aligning to TRBD1. V trimming: 4 bases; J trimming: 4 bases; junction bases outside the gene matches: 6. CDR1 and CDR2 (germline): SNHLY, FYNNEI. The CDR3 is 15 residues long. The DNA of the CDR3 is TGTGCCAGCAGTGCTGGACAGGGTGCAGGAAACACCATATATTTT. Its translation: CASSAGQGAGNTIYF.

This clone appeared once. The CDR3 region has the DNA TGTGCCAGCAGTCGAACTAGCGGGAGGAGCTCCTACGAGCAGTACTTC. As protein: CASSRTSGRSSYEQYF. This chain links TRBV6-6 with TRBJ2-7; 12 bases are a match to TRBD2. The J segment lost 0 bases and the V segment lost 5 bases, leaving 5 bases of the junction unmatched. Looked up from germline, CDR1 is MNHNY and CDR2 is SVGAGI (reference sequence). This CDR3 region has 16 residues.

In its sample, this clone was seen once. This sequence joins TRBV27 and TRBJ2-1, with TRBD2 identical over 9 bases. The junction had 10 bases not matched to a gene; V was cut back by 7 bases and J by 9 bases. Germline loops: CDR1 MNHEY, CDR2 SMNVEV (reference sequence). The CDR3 extends over 14 amino acids. CDR3 loop: CASKRIAGAAEQFF. Written as DNA, the CDR3 is TGTGCCAGCAAGCGGATAGCGGGAGCTGCTGAGCAGTTCTTC.

The chain employs TRBV18 and TRBJ2-3, with 8 bases lining up with TRBD1. The V and J ends lost 0 bases and 5 bases, in that order; junction bases with no gene match: 7. Germline V gene data show CDR1 as KGHSH and CDR2 as LQKENI. This CDR3 region has 16 residues. This chain's CDR3 is CASSPPRDRIIDTQYF. The CDR3 DNA follows: TGTGCCAGCTCACCACCACGGGACAGGATAATAGATACGCAGTATTTT.

V and J are TRBV7-2 and TRBJ1-1, with 9 bases aligning to TRBD1. Trimming removed 5 bases from V and 4 bases from J; junction bases left unmatched: 11. CDR1 and CDR2 from the germline V gene are SGHTA and FQGNSA. CDR3 length: 16 amino acids. This CDR3 is CASSIHRGRMGTEAFF. The DNA for the CDR3 is TGTGCCAGCAGCATCCACAGGGGGCGGATGGGCACTGAAGCTTTCTTT.